What follows are 18 T cell receptor beta chains derived from one specimen sequenced in a study of cytomegalovirus exposure and HLA in healthy donors. The PCR used 60 Vbeta and 13 Jbeta primers. Assay: immunoSEQ multiplex PCR; the TCRdb copy retains only in-frame clones and omits some. The sample consists of 110,000 to 150,000 clones, roughly 70% of them appearing once. Specimen: PBMCs. These receptors were obtained from a man under 40 in good health and CMV-seronegative.

This chain uses TRBV4-1 with TRBJ1-2; D gene ambiguous. Looked up from germline, CDR1 is MGHRA and CDR2 is YSYEKL. This CDR3 is 12 amino acids long. V was shortened by 6 bases and J by 6 bases, with 11 bases between the two germline ends. CDR3 protein: CASSQRPHGYTF. Here the CDR3 DNA reads TGCGCCAGCAGTCAACGTCCTCATGGCTACACCTTC.

This chain uses TRBV2 with TRBJ1-5; D is unclear. CDR1 is SNHLY and CDR2 is FYNNEI in the germline V gene. V was shortened by 8 bases and J by 2 bases, with 10 bases between the two germline ends. The CDR3 extends over 13 amino acids. The CDR3 sequence: CASAGGGNQPQHF. The CDR3 DNA reads TGTGCCAGCGCTGGAGGAGGCAATCAGCCCCAGCATTTT.

The chain is built from TRBV4-1 and TRBJ1-2, with D possibly matching TRBD1 (5 bases). From germline, CDR1 is MGHRA and CDR2 YSYEKL. V dropped 1 base and J dropped 4 bases, with 10 bases sitting between them. The CDR3 totals 14 residues. The CDR3 protein is CASSQGWGVYGYTF. The CDR3 DNA follows: TGCGCCAGCAGCCAAGGGTGGGGGGTCTATGGCTACACCTTC.

This chain joins TRBV7-2 and TRBJ1-4; D perhaps matches TRBD1 (6 bases). CDR1 and CDR2 (germline): SGHTA, FQGNSA. V lost 4 bases to trimming and J lost 0 bases, with 12 bases between them. The CDR3 runs to 16 residues. As DNA, the CDR3 is TGTGCCAGCAGCTCCGCGGACAGAGCAACTAATGAAAAACTGTTTTTT. This encodes CASSSADRATNEKLFF.

This clone is a singleton in its sample. This rearrangement joins TRBV5-6 to TRBJ1-2, with 7 bases identical to TRBD1. CDR3 size: 14 residues. V lost 4 bases to trimming and J lost 2 bases; unmatched junction nucleotides: 5. Germline-derived CDR1 and CDR2 are SGHDT and YYEEEE. For the CDR3, the DNA is TGTGCCAGCAGCGCTGCGACAGGGAACTATGGCTACACCTTC. Protein product: CASSAATGNYGYTF.

The chain carries TRBV4-2 and TRBJ2-2; TRBD2 aligns across 8 bases. The CDR3 is 17 residues long. The V gene end was trimmed by 1 base and the J gene end by 4 bases; junction bases not matched to a gene: 8. Germline lookup yields CDR1 LGHNA and CDR2 YNFKEQ. CDR3 bases: TGTGCCAGCAGCCAAGCCTTTAGCGGGACCTCCACCGGGGAGCTGTTTTTT. Translation: CASSQAFSGTSTGELFF.

This chain links TRBV5-1 with TRBJ2-3; a weak D match, TRBD2 (6 bases). Germline V gene data show CDR1 as SGHRS and CDR2 as YFSETQ. The CDR3 contains 14 residues. The V gene lost 10 bases and the J gene lost 0 bases, with 15 bases spanning the gap. CDR3 DNA: TGCGCCGGGCGGGCGGGATCTAGCACAGATACGCAGTATTTT. Amino acids: CAGRAGSSTDTQYF.

This clone was observed a few times. The J gene is TRBJ1-2, the V gene TRBV6-6; 7 nucleotides align to TRBD1. Germline loops: CDR1 MNHNY, CDR2 SVGAGI (reference sequence). The CDR3 spans 14 residues. Trimming at V came to 6 bases and at J to 6 bases, leaving 10 bases not matched to a gene. CDR3 protein: CASRLAHRGNGYTF. The CDR3, as DNA: TGTGCCAGCAGGCTCGCCCACAGGGGAAATGGCTACACCTTC.

A few counts support this clone. The rearrangement uses TRBV5-4 and TRBJ2-7; 13 bases fit TRBD2. This CDR3 spans 17 amino acids. Per the germline V gene, CDR1 is SGHNT and CDR2 is YYREEE (reference sequence). The J segment lost 0 bases and the V segment lost 4 bases, leaving 7 bases of the junction unmatched. The DNA for the CDR3 is TGTGCCAGCAGCCCGGGACTAGCGGGGTCCCTCTCCTACGAGCAGTACTTC. Protein sequence: CASSPGLAGSLSYEQYF.

V usage is TRBV28 and J usage is TRBJ1-4; TRBD1 is a possible D gene (5 bases). V was cut by 3 bases and J by 7 bases, with 9 bases left in between. In germline, CDR1 is MDHEN, CDR2 SYDVKM. The CDR3 consists of 13 residues. CDR3 DNA: TGTGCCAGCAGTTTGGGGGGTAGTGAAAAACTGTTTTTT. Translating it yields CASSLGGSEKLFF.

This clone was seen only a few times. V gene TRBV6-6 combines with J gene TRBJ1-2, with D possibly TRBD1 on 5 matching bases. Germline assignment: CDR1 MNHNY and CDR2 SVGAGI (reference sequence). The CDR3 covers 12 residues. The V end was cut by 5 bases, the J end by 7 bases, with 11 bases between. In nucleotides, the CDR3 is TGTGCCAGCAGTGCGGGGGTCAGTGGCTACACCTTC. Protein sequence: CASSAGVSGYTF.

The chain joins TRBV2 to TRBJ2-5; 9 bases fit TRBD2. The germline V gene encodes CDR1 SNHLY and CDR2 FYNNEI. V was clipped by 6 bases and J by 4 bases; unmatched bases: 9. The CDR3 length is 15 residues. CDR3 protein: CASREQDSGGETQYF. CDR3 coding DNA: TGTGCCAGCAGGGAACAGGATAGCGGGGGAGAGACCCAGTACTTC.

This chain connects TRBV27 to TRBJ1-2; D might be TRBD1 (5 bases). Trimming left V 0 bases short and J 4 bases short, with 9 bases between. Germline V CDR1 and CDR2: MNHEY, SMNVEV (reference sequence). The CDR3 totals 14 residues. The CDR3 DNA is TGTGCCAGCAGTTTATCAGGGGCCCTCTATGGCTACACCTTC. It is translated as CASSLSGALYGYTF.

V is TRBV2 and J is TRBJ1-6; possible D gene TRBD1, 6 bases. This CDR3 has 14 residues. Trimming removed 6 bases from V and 8 bases from J, with 14 bases in between. CDR1 is SNHLY and CDR2 is FYNNEI in the germline V gene. CDR3 sequence (DNA): TGTGCCAGCAGGCCCACAGGGATCGATTCACCCCTCCACTTT. It is translated as CASRPTGIDSPLHF.

This chain joins TRBV19 and TRBJ1-1; D is uncertain. This CDR3 contains 15 residues. Germline-derived CDR1 and CDR2 are LNHDA and SQIVND (reference sequence). V gave up 5 bases and J gave up 8 bases, with 21 bases separating them. This chain's CDR3 is CASSSTNAPEREAFF. The CDR3 DNA is TGTGCCAGTAGTTCCACCAACGCCCCGGAGCGGGAAGCTTTCTTT.

The chain joins TRBV6-6 to TRBJ1-2, with D tentatively TRBD1 (5 bases). Trimming took 5 bases from V and 0 from J, leaving 13 bases between them. This CDR3 has 15 amino acids. Germline V gives CDR1 MNHNY, CDR2 SVGAGI (reference sequence). The DNA of the CDR3 is TGTGCCAGCAGTGGTCTCGGGGGTCCTAACTATGGCTACACCTTC. Its translation is CASSGLGGPNYGYTF.

The genes are TRBV7-8 and TRBJ2-5; TRBD2 might be the D (5 bases). V dropped 7 bases and J dropped 4 bases, with 19 bases sitting between them. The CDR3 is 15 residues long. The germline gives CDR1 SGHVS, CDR2 FQNEAQ. CDR3 sequence: CASKLRDSVVETQYF. CDR3 nucleotide sequence: TGTGCCAGCAAACTTAGGGATAGCGTGGTAGAGACCCAGTACTTC.

This clone showed up just a few times. The chain employs TRBV19 and TRBJ1-2, with a tentative D call TRBD1 (6 bases). The CDR3 consists of 15 residues. The germline V and J ends were trimmed by 5 bases and 5 bases, with 18 bases remaining between them. Per germline, CDR1 LNHDA and CDR2 SQIVND (reference sequence). CDR3 sequence (DNA): TGTGCCAGTAGTCCCTCCGGGGGGGCGAGGTATGGCTACACCTTC. Translated, it gives CASSPSGGARYGYTF.